This entry is about one T cell receptor (beta chain). The data were obtained in a study of blood T cell repertoires in COVID-19. Background on the study: The study drew acute and convalescent COVID-19 samples from the United States, Italy and Spain. Sample material is recorded as cDNA or gDNA derived from T cells, B-cell-depleted T cells, or PBMCs.

Germline V CDR1 and CDR2: KGHSH, LQKENI. This CDR3 is built from 16 residues. V lost 5 bases, J lost 7 bases, and 9 bases stayed unmatched. Original processing notes: Nucleated cell counts were estimated from reference gene primer amplification. TCRdb's copy holds only in-frame clones and misses some; the assay was immunoSEQ multiplex PCR. V and J calls and clone size come straight from that table; D and trimming were deduced from the DNA. The repertoire holds some 330,000 clones, with more than 75% as singletons. The source is a woman aged 50 to 60 with active or convalescent COVID-19. The chain has TRBV18 and TRBJ2-1; TRBD2 aligns across 12 bases. The sample consisted of peripheral blood. The CDR3, as DNA: TGTGCCAGCTCATCGACTAGCGGGAGTTCCCCAAATGAGCAGTTCTTC. Translation: CASSSTSGSSPNEQFF.